The next 16 T cell receptor beta chains were all read from a single sample in a study of kidney transplant recipient with SARS-CoV-2 infection. TCRdb called the reads again in MiXCR, with one record for every CDR3 protein. Of 200,000 to 250,000 distinct CDR3 sequences in the sample, around 26% were seen once. Material: a blood sample, obtained at baseline and on day 111 from a kidney transplant recipient. These receptors originate from a male patient between 25 and 40 years old who had COVID-19 and was a kidney transplant recipient. Part of the T cell pool may stem from the graft donor.

Details on this clonotype: Being one base from a much bigger clone, this may be a read error. The CDR3 nucleotides read TGTGCCAGCAGTTTCAAGGGTAGGGAGATCCAGTACTTC. Translated: CASSFKGREIQYF. The chain couples TRBV28 to TRBJ2-3, with a possible D match to TRBD2 (5 bases). The J call may not be correct, given that the DNA end is closer to TRBJ2-5. This CDR3 contains 13 residues. Germline V CDR1 and CDR2: MDHEN, SYDVKM.

This clonotype was detected a few times. The chain links TRBV5-1 to TRBJ2-3, with 11 bases lining up with TRBD2. Germline V CDR1 and CDR2: SGHRS, YFSETQ. CDR3 length: 20 residues. Unmatched junction bases numbered 19, after V lost 4 bases and J lost 3 bases. The CDR3 is CASSLAPSGRMSGRTDTQYF. CDR3 nucleotide sequence: TGCGCCAGCAGCCTCGCTCCTAGCGGGAGGATGAGTGGGAGGACAGATACGCAGTATTTT.

Regarding this clonotype: One base away lies a much larger clone, so this may be a sequencing read error. The chain employs TRBV3-1 and TRBJ1-1; D remains unclear. Trimming cost V 4 bases and J 4 bases, with 22 bases left between them. The CDR3 spans 17 residues. Per germline, CDR1 LGHDT and CDR2 YNNKEL (reference sequence). The CDR3 loop reads CASSPTIPISIRTEAFF. The CDR3, as DNA: TGTGCCAGCAGCCCAACGATTCCCATTTCAATTCGCACTGAAGCTTTCTTT.

The table lists this clonotype with a count of one. Possible read error: a much larger clone is one base away. The chain carries TRBV19 and TRBJ2-4; 7 nucleotides align to TRBD1. The J call may be faulty, since TRBJ2-7 better matches the DNA end. The V gene's germline CDR1 is LNHDA and CDR2 SQIVND (reference sequence). The CDR3 is made up of 13 amino acids. CDR3 region: CASSPRDSHEQYF. CDR3 nucleotide sequence: TGTGCCAGTAGTCCCCGGGACAGTCACGAGCAGTACTTC.

This clonotype was observed many times. The V and J genes are TRBV28 and TRBJ2-5; 8 bases match TRBD2. V dropped 4 bases and J dropped 5; count of bases not matched to a gene: 12. Germline CDR1 is MDHEN and CDR2 is SYDVKM. CDR3 length: 16 residues. The CDR3 is CASSSLGAGGTETQYF. CDR3 nucleotide sequence: TGTGCCAGCAGTTCCTTAGGCGCGGGGGGTACGGAGACCCAGTACTTC.

A note on this clonotype: This clone may be a read error of a much larger clone one base away. The chain has TRBV5-1 and TRBJ2-5; TRBD2 might be the D (6 bases). CDR1 and CDR2 (germline): SGHRS, YFSETQ. CDR3 size: 14 residues. CDR3 sequence reads: CASSATANRETKYF. The DNA for the CDR3 is TGCGCCAGCAGCGCGACCGCTAACCGGGAGACCAAGTACTTC.

Comment on this clonotype: A single base separates this from a much larger clone, so it may be a read error. The chain links TRBV2 to TRBJ1-6, with D possibly TRBD1 on 5 matching bases. The CDR3 runs to 15 residues. Germline V gene sequence: CDR1 SNHLY, CDR2 FYNNEI. The chain's CDR3 is CASRAPTAYNSHLHF. The CDR3 nucleotides read TGTGCCAGCAGGGCCCCGACAGCCTATAATTCACACCTCCACTTT.

As for this clonotype: This may be a read error: a much more frequent sequence differs by one nucleotide. The chain has TRBV3-1 and TRBJ1-1; D not resolved. Per the germline V gene, CDR1 is LGHDT and CDR2 is YNNKEL (reference sequence). The CDR3 runs to 17 residues. Trimming took 7 bases from V and 4 from J, leaving 25 bases between them. The CDR3, as DNA: TGTGCCAGCATCATTCTAATTCCCATTTCAATTCGCACTGAAGCTTTCTTT. It specifies CASIILIPISIRTEAFF.

This clonotype appeared many times. This rearrangement joins TRBV2 to TRBJ1-2, with 11 nucleotides matching TRBD1. J was trimmed by 7 bases and V by 4 bases; bases with no gene match: 8. This CDR3 region has 15 residues. Germline CDR1 SNHLY, CDR2 FYNNEI. CDR3 bases: TGTGCCAGCAGTGCCCAGGGACAGGGGGTCTCTGGCTACACCTTC. This gives the protein CASSAQGQGVSGYTF.

Regarding this clonotype: One base away lies a much larger clone, so this may be a sequencing read error. This chain joins TRBV29-1 and TRBJ2-7; D is undetermined. This CDR3 is built from 11 residues. Germline V gene data show CDR1 as SQVTM and CDR2 as ANQGSEA. V lost 6 bases, J lost 2 bases, and 8 bases lay in between. The CDR3 is CSVGLAYEQYF. CDR3 in DNA: TGCAGCGTCGGCCTAGCCTACGAGCAGTACTTC.

Details on this clonotype: A much more abundant neighbour one base away suggests this may be a read error. The chain combines TRBV20-1 with TRBJ2-2; the D gene is possibly TRBD2 (6 bases). Germline V gene lookup returns CDR1 DFQATT and CDR2 SNEGSKA (reference sequence). Trimming shortened V by 2 bases and J by 7 bases, and 20 bases separated the two germline ends. There are 16 residues in the CDR3. CDR3 amino acids: CSARLPGREVRGELFF. For the CDR3, the DNA is TGCAGTGCTAGATTGCCAGGCAGGGAGGTTCGCGGGGAGCTGTTTTTT.

This clonotype was counted at least ten times. This chain joins TRBV5-3 and TRBJ1-2; D is unclear. TRBV5-3 counts as an open reading frame of uncertain function. V was pared by 7 bases and J by 4 bases, with 23 bases between. This CDR3 has 16 amino acids. CDR3 nucleotide sequence: TGTGCCAGACTCTGCGTAGTGGTGAGAAAGACCTATGGCTACACCTTC. Translating it yields CARLCVVVRKTYGYTF.

At least ten counts were recorded for this clonotype. The chain uses TRBV19 and TRBJ2-7; 7 nucleotides match TRBD1. The germline gives CDR1 LNHDA, CDR2 SQIVND (reference sequence). The V gene end was trimmed by 10 bases and the J gene end by 1 base; junction bases not matched to a gene: 4. The CDR3 spans 12 residues. The CDR3: CATRDSSYEQYF. Here the CDR3 DNA reads TGTGCCACCCGGGACAGTTCCTACGAGCAGTACTTC.

This clonotype was observed once. A much more abundant neighbour one base away suggests this may be a read error. V usage is TRBV28 and J usage is TRBJ2-6, with D possibly being TRBD1 (6 bases). The germline V gene encodes CDR1 MDHEN and CDR2 SYDVKM. The V gene lost 5 bases and the J gene lost 5 bases, with 16 bases spanning the gap. This CDR3 has 16 residues. As DNA, the CDR3 is TGTGCCAGCAGTGGGGATACAGGGACCAGGGCCAACGTCCTGACTTTC. This translates into CASSGDTGTRANVLTF.

In regard to this clonotype: This could be a read error, since a much larger clone is one nucleotide away. The chain couples TRBV6-8 to TRBJ2-5; tentatively, D is TRBD2 (5 bases). The CDR3 contains 13 residues. CDR1 is MNHGY and CDR2 is SAAAGT in the germline V gene. CDR3 sequence (DNA): TGTGCCAGCAGCCGCTGGTTGGGAGAGGCCCAGTACTTC. It yields the protein CASSRWLGEAQYF.

Note on this clonotype: A much larger clone differs by one base, so this may be a read error. V is TRBV6-9 and J is TRBJ1-2; D is unresolved. Per the germline V gene, CDR1 is MNHGY and CDR2 is SVAAGI. The V gene lost 8 bases and the J gene lost 4 bases, with 26 bases spanning the gap. This CDR3 is built from 17 residues. This CDR3 is CASGSAVPYGKTYGYTF. CDR3 DNA: TGTGCCAGCGGTAGTGCCGTGCCTTACGGAAAGACCTATGGCTACACCTTC.